Here is one TCR beta chain with its context. V was pared by 5 bases and J by 5 bases, with 16 bases between. The germline V gene has CDR1 MDHEN and CDR2 SYDVKM. This CDR3 is 15 amino acids long. This sample was included in a study of CD8 T cells in Susac syndrome. Reverse transcription of roughly 0.45 to 1 ug RNA used random hexamers. TCRdb re-called the immunoSEQ multiplex PCR reads with MiXCR, one entry per CDR3 protein. Of about 280,000 distinct CDR3 sequences in the sample, roughly 85% were seen once. The chain uses TRBV28 and TRBJ1-5, with D perhaps TRBD1 (5 bases). This clonotype was obtained from a human donor with multiple sclerosis. Sequencing was performed on CD8+ T cells from PBMCs. CDR3: CASSPLGGPYQPQHF. The CDR3 DNA sequence: TGTGCCAGCAGTCCCCTCGGGGGTCCATATCAGCCCCAGCATTTT.